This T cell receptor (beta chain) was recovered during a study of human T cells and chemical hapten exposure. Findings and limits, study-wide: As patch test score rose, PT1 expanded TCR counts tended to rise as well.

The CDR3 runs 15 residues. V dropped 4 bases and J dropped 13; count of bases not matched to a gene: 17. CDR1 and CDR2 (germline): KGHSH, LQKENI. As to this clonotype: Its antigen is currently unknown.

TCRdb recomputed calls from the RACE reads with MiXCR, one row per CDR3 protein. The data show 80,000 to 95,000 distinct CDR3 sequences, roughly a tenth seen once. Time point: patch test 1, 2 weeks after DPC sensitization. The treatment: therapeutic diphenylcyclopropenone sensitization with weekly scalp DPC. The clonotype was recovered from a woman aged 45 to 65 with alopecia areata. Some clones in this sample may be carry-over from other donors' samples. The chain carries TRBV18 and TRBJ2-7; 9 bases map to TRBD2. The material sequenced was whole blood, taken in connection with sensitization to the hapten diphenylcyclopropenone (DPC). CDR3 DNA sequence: TGTGCCAGCTCACGCGACCTTCACGGGGAGCGGGAGGTTTACTTC. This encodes CASSRDLHGEREVYF.